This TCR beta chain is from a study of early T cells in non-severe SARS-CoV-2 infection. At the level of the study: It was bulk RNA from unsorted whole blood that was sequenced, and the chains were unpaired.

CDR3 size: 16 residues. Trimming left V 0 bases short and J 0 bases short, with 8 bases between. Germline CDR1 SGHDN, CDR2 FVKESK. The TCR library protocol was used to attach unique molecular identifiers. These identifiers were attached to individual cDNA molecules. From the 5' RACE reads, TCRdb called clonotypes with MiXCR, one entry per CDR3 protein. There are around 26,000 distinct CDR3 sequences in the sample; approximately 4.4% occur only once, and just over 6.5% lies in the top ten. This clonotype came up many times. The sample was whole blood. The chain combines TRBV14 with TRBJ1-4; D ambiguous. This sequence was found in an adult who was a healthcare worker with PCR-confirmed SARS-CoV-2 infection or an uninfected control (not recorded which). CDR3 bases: TGTGCCAGCAGCCAAGAGGGCGGACCAACTAATGAAAAACTGTTTTTT. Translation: CASSQEGGPTNEKLFF.